Sequencing of this T cell receptor (beta chain) was carried out in a study of blood T cell repertoires in COVID-19. V lost 6 bases, J lost 9 bases, and 10 bases stayed unmatched. This CDR3 spans 14 amino acids. Germline loops: CDR1 MNHEY, CDR2 SVGAGI. Sequencing used immunoSEQ multiplex PCR; TCRdb keeps in-frame clones, though not all of them. This sample has around 390,000 clones, with approximately 87% found just once. This sequence was found in a woman aged 50 to 60 who had recovered from COVID-19. Input material: PBMCs or T cells enriched from blood (not recorded which). The chain couples TRBV6-5 to TRBJ2-1; TRBD1 matches 8 bases. CDR3 amino acids: CASRGQVPHGEQFF. CDR3 bases: TGTGCCAGCAGGGGACAGGTTCCCCACGGTGAGCAGTTCTTC.